This TCR beta chain was obtained from a study of shared clonotypes between healthy human individuals. In this sample, this clone turned up once. Its antigen is undetermined. This CDR3 has 15 residues. The V segment lost 3 bases and the J segment 3 bases; nucleotides outside the gene matches: 5. The germline V gene encodes CDR1 MNHNS and CDR2 SASEGT. Sequencing used immunoSEQ multiplex PCR; TCRdb keeps in-frame clones, though not all of them. The repertoire has over 2 million clones, about 95% of them found once; the top ten carry 1.1%. Study-level points and caveats: Blood was the only sampled material, and tissue repertoires likely differ. Since donors were few, the genetic and exposure-history diversity represented was limited.

Cells designated naive CD8 were CD45RO-negative and were positively selected for CCR7, with terminally differentiated effector memory CD45RA+ cells excluded. The sample was naive CD8+ T cells sorted from blood. The clonotype was recovered from a man younger than 30 in good health. The chain is built from TRBV6-1 and TRBJ1-5, with 7 bases fitting TRBD1. CDR3 coding DNA: TGTGCCAGCAGTGAGGGGACAGCTGTCAATCAGCCCCAGCATTTT. It encodes CASSEGTAVNQPQHF.